The rows below give T cell receptor beta chains drawn from one sample of a study of T cell repertoires in cytomegalovirus infection. TCRdb re-analysed the reads in MiXCR, keeping a single row per CDR3 protein. This sample yields about 460,000 distinct CDR3 sequences, of which 10% to 12% are seen a single time; approximately 10% belongs to the top ten. The sample comprised PBMCs. Receptors were obtained from a human donor in good health (CMV status not recorded). Some clones in this sample may be carry-over from other donors' samples. Both conserved end residues are part of each CDR3. Each record gives: V gene, D gene, J gene, clone size, CDR3 length, CDR3 protein, CDR3 DNA. The D gene is left open where the match is weak. Clone size is stated in some rows and not others, as once, few, many or a class when expanded.

v_call: TRBV6-1
d_call: TRBD1
j_call: TRBJ1-2
clone_size: many
cdr3_length: 15
cdr3_aa: CASSEVRDRAAGYTF
cdr3_nt: TGTGCCAGCAGTGAAGTACGGGACAGGGCGGCTGGCTACACCTTC

v_call: TRBV23-1
d_call: TRBD1
j_call: TRBJ2-3
clone_size: few
cdr3_length: 15
cdr3_aa: CASSHHGTGNRTQYF
cdr3_nt: TGCGCCAGCAGCCATCACGGGACAGGGAATCGCACGCAGTATTTT

v_call: TRBV10-3
d_call: TRBD1
j_call: TRBJ1-6
clone_size: NA
cdr3_length: 15
cdr3_aa: CAISDGTGGNSPLHF
cdr3_nt: TGTGCCATCAGTGACGGGACAGGGGGTAATTCACCCCTCCACTTT

v_call: TRBV7-9
d_call: NA
j_call: TRBJ2-1
clone_size: many
cdr3_length: 13
cdr3_aa: CASSPGGTLEQFF
cdr3_nt: TGTGCCAGCAGCCCCGGCGGGACACTCGAGCAGTTCTTC

v_call: TRBV10-3
d_call: NA
j_call: TRBJ2-5
clone_size: NA
cdr3_length: 13
cdr3_aa: CAISESMGETQYF
cdr3_nt: TGTGCCATCAGTGAGTCGATGGGAGAGACCCAGTACTTC

v_call: TRBV6-5
d_call: NA
j_call: TRBJ1-1
clone_size: many
cdr3_length: 14
cdr3_aa: CASSYSGGGTEAFF
cdr3_nt: TGTGCCAGCAGTTACTCGGGCGGGGGCACTGAAGCTTTCTTT

v_call: TRBV20-1
d_call: NA
j_call: TRBJ2-1
clone_size: few
cdr3_length: 14
cdr3_aa: CSARSDSIYNEQFF
cdr3_nt: TGCAGTGCTAGATCGGACTCGATATACAATGAGCAGTTCTTC

v_call: TRBV20-1
d_call: NA
j_call: TRBJ1-2
clone_size: few
cdr3_length: 14
cdr3_aa: CSAASPFSSGGYTF
cdr3_nt: TGCAGTGCTGCCTCACCCTTCTCCTCGGGTGGCTACACCTTC

v_call: TRBV28
d_call: NA
j_call: TRBJ1-1
clone_size: many
cdr3_length: 15
cdr3_aa: CASSLGWGGNTEAFF
cdr3_nt: TGTGCCAGCAGTTTAGGCTGGGGGGGGAACACTGAAGCTTTCTTT

v_call: TRBV7-2
d_call: NA
j_call: TRBJ1-2
clone_size: many
cdr3_length: 15
cdr3_aa: CASSLARGPPDGYTF
cdr3_nt: TGTGCCAGCAGCTTAGCGAGGGGCCCTCCGGATGGCTACACCTTC

v_call: TRBV4-1
d_call: TRBD2
j_call: TRBJ2-7
clone_size: many
cdr3_length: 16
cdr3_aa: CASSQESLAGGYEQYF
cdr3_nt: TGCGCCAGCAGCCAAGAATCGCTGGCCGGGGGGTACGAGCAGTACTTC

v_call: TRBV6-1
d_call: TRBD2
j_call: TRBJ2-7
clone_size: many
cdr3_length: 15
cdr3_aa: CASSERSGGAGEQYF
cdr3_nt: TGTGCCAGCAGTGAACGGAGCGGGGGGGCGGGTGAGCAGTACTTC

v_call: TRBV7-9
d_call: NA
j_call: TRBJ2-7
clone_size: many
cdr3_length: 16
cdr3_aa: CASSSQVRQHSYEQYF
cdr3_nt: TGTGCCAGCAGCTCACAAGTAAGACAGCACTCCTACGAGCAGTACTTC

v_call: TRBV18
d_call: NA
j_call: TRBJ1-1
clone_size: NA
cdr3_length: 15
cdr3_aa: CASSPRGRAVGEAFF
cdr3_nt: TGTGCCAGCTCACCACGTGGCAGGGCGGTCGGTGAAGCTTTCTTT

v_call: TRBV15
d_call: TRBD1
j_call: TRBJ1-1
clone_size: many
cdr3_length: 16
cdr3_aa: CATSRARLTGVTEAFF
cdr3_nt: TGTGCCACCAGCAGGGCCCGACTTACAGGGGTCACTGAAGCTTTCTTT

v_call: TRBV6-1
d_call: TRBD1
j_call: TRBJ1-1
clone_size: many
cdr3_length: 14
cdr3_aa: CASSEGQVNTEAFF
cdr3_nt: TGTGCCAGCAGCGAGGGACAGGTGAACACTGAAGCTTTCTTT

v_call: TRBV28
d_call: NA
j_call: TRBJ2-3
clone_size: few
cdr3_length: 14
cdr3_aa: CASSPRSFADTQYF
cdr3_nt: TGTGCCAGCAGCCCCCGGAGCTTTGCAGATACGCAGTATTTT

v_call: TRBV11-2
d_call: NA
j_call: TRBJ2-5
clone_size: many
cdr3_length: 15
cdr3_aa: CASSPPFGVRETQYF
cdr3_nt: TGTGCCAGCAGCCCACCCTTTGGGGTCCGGGAGACCCAGTACTTC

v_call: TRBV19
d_call: NA
j_call: TRBJ1-4
clone_size: many
cdr3_length: 16
cdr3_aa: CASSIPPGASNEKLFF
cdr3_nt: TGTGCCAGTAGTATCCCTCCCGGGGCGAGTAATGAAAAACTGTTTTTT

v_call: TRBV19
d_call: NA
j_call: TRBJ2-1
clone_size: many
cdr3_length: 16
cdr3_aa: CASSIMARAAYNEQFF
cdr3_nt: TGTGCCAGTAGTATCATGGCCAGGGCAGCCTACAATGAGCAGTTCTTC

v_call: TRBV5-4
d_call: TRBD1
j_call: TRBJ2-2
clone_size: many
cdr3_length: 15
cdr3_aa: CASSYDRGPTGELFF
cdr3_nt: TGTGCCAGCAGCTATGACAGGGGGCCCACCGGGGAGCTGTTTTTT

v_call: TRBV7-8
d_call: TRBD1
j_call: TRBJ2-2
clone_size: many
cdr3_length: 16
cdr3_aa: CASSRRQGFSTGELFF
cdr3_nt: TGTGCCAGCAGCCGCAGACAGGGATTTAGCACCGGGGAGCTGTTTTTT

v_call: TRBV12-3/TRBV12-4
d_call: TRBD2
j_call: TRBJ2-2
clone_size: many
cdr3_length: 19
cdr3_aa: CASSPDRWAGELNTGELFF
cdr3_nt: TGTGCCAGCAGCCCTGATCGATGGGCGGGGGAATTGAACACCGGGGAGCTGTTTTTT

v_call: TRBV19
d_call: NA
j_call: TRBJ2-1
clone_size: many
cdr3_length: 16
cdr3_aa: CASSIGGRTSYNEQFF
cdr3_nt: TGTGCCAGTAGTATTGGTGGGAGGACCTCCTACAATGAGCAGTTCTTC

v_call: TRBV19
d_call: NA
j_call: TRBJ1-2
clone_size: many
cdr3_length: 19
cdr3_aa: CASSIRSGQSTGQPYGYTF
cdr3_nt: TGTGCCAGTAGTATAAGGTCAGGGCAGTCGACTGGACAGCCCTATGGCTACACCTTC

v_call: TRBV4-2
d_call: NA
j_call: TRBJ2-3
clone_size: NA
cdr3_length: 16
cdr3_aa: CASSPQGSPSTDTQYF
cdr3_nt: TGTGCCAGCAGCCCCCAGGGGTCCCCTAGCACAGATACGCAGTATTTT

v_call: TRBV7-2
d_call: NA
j_call: TRBJ1-5
clone_size: many
cdr3_length: 13
cdr3_aa: CASSRQRNQPQHF
cdr3_nt: TGTGCCAGCAGCAGACAACGAAATCAGCCCCAGCATTTT

v_call: TRBV12-3/TRBV12-4
d_call: NA
j_call: TRBJ2-7
clone_size: NA
cdr3_length: 14
cdr3_aa: CASSFPRGSYEQYF
cdr3_nt: TGTGCCAGCAGTTTCCCAAGGGGCTCCTACGAGCAGTACTTC

v_call: TRBV2
d_call: TRBD1
j_call: TRBJ1-5
clone_size: NA
cdr3_length: 15
cdr3_aa: CASSRGQISNQPQHF
cdr3_nt: TGTGCCAGCAGCCGGGGACAGATTAGCAATCAGCCCCAGCATTTT

v_call: TRBV6-1
d_call: NA
j_call: TRBJ1-2
clone_size: many
cdr3_length: 16
cdr3_aa: CASSEVRTALTRGYTF
cdr3_nt: TGTGCCAGCAGTGAGGTGAGGACAGCTCTCACGCGGGGCTACACCTTC

v_call: TRBV7-3
d_call: NA
j_call: TRBJ2-6
clone_size: many
cdr3_length: 14
cdr3_aa: CASSPRAGANVLTF
cdr3_nt: TGTGCCAGCAGCCCCCGGGCCGGGGCCAACGTCCTGACTTTC

v_call: TRBV5-5
d_call: TRBD2
j_call: TRBJ2-3
clone_size: many
cdr3_length: 17
cdr3_aa: CASSLATLTSGADTQYF
cdr3_nt: TGTGCCAGCAGCTTAGCGACTTTGACTAGCGGCGCAGATACGCAGTATTTT

v_call: TRBV28
d_call: TRBD2
j_call: TRBJ2-1
clone_size: many
cdr3_length: 15
cdr3_aa: CASSPGTSGSDEQFF
cdr3_nt: TGTGCCAGCAGTCCCGGGACTAGCGGGAGTGATGAGCAGTTCTTC

v_call: TRBV4-2
d_call: TRBD1
j_call: TRBJ1-4
clone_size: many
cdr3_length: 15
cdr3_aa: CASSPGTGINEKLFF
cdr3_nt: TGTGCCAGCAGCCCCGGGACAGGGATTAATGAAAAACTGTTTTTT

v_call: TRBV7-9
d_call: NA
j_call: TRBJ1-1
clone_size: many
cdr3_length: 15
cdr3_aa: CASSLGPNPFTEAFF
cdr3_nt: TGTGCCAGCAGCTTAGGTCCAAACCCATTCACTGAAGCTTTCTTT

v_call: TRBV28
d_call: NA
j_call: TRBJ2-1
clone_size: many
cdr3_length: 14
cdr3_aa: CASSNGAGYNEQFF
cdr3_nt: TGTGCCAGCAGTAACGGGGCCGGGTACAATGAGCAGTTCTTC

v_call: TRBV7-3
d_call: NA
j_call: TRBJ2-5
clone_size: many
cdr3_length: 13
cdr3_aa: CASSLLGTETQYF
cdr3_nt: TGTGCCAGCAGCTTATTGGGGACGGAGACCCAGTACTTC

v_call: TRBV18
d_call: TRBD1
j_call: TRBJ1-1
clone_size: few
cdr3_length: 15
cdr3_aa: CASSPKQGPGTEAFF
cdr3_nt: TGTGCCAGCTCACCAAAACAGGGGCCCGGAACTGAAGCTTTCTTT

v_call: TRBV6-1
d_call: TRBD2
j_call: TRBJ2-3
clone_size: NA
cdr3_length: 15
cdr3_aa: CASSSSGGTTDTQYF
cdr3_nt: TGTGCCAGCAGTTCTAGCGGGGGGACCACAGATACGCAGTATTTT

v_call: TRBV7-2
d_call: TRBD2
j_call: TRBJ2-3
clone_size: many
cdr3_length: 16
cdr3_aa: CASTVGLAYGGDTQYF
cdr3_nt: TGTGCCAGCACCGTGGGACTAGCCTATGGGGGGGATACGCAGTATTTT

v_call: TRBV13
d_call: NA
j_call: TRBJ1-2
clone_size: NA
cdr3_length: 13
cdr3_aa: CASEGGDVYGYTF
cdr3_nt: TGTGCCAGCGAGGGAGGAGACGTCTATGGCTACACCTTC

v_call: TRBV2
d_call: NA
j_call: TRBJ1-1
clone_size: many
cdr3_length: 12
cdr3_aa: CASSERPSFAFF
cdr3_nt: TGTGCCAGCAGTGAGCGTCCTTCGTTCGCTTTCTTT

v_call: TRBV12-3/TRBV12-4
d_call: TRBD2
j_call: TRBJ2-3
clone_size: many
cdr3_length: 14
cdr3_aa: CASSYSGREDTQYF
cdr3_nt: TGTGCCAGCAGTTACAGCGGGAGGGAAGATACGCAGTATTTT

v_call: TRBV19
d_call: NA
j_call: TRBJ1-5
clone_size: many
cdr3_length: 12
cdr3_aa: CASSMGSQPQHF
cdr3_nt: TGTGCCAGTAGTATGGGGAGTCAGCCCCAGCATTTT

v_call: TRBV15
d_call: NA
j_call: TRBJ1-1
clone_size: many
cdr3_length: 13
cdr3_aa: CATSRRPNTEAFF
cdr3_nt: TGTGCCACCAGCAGACGGCCGAACACTGAAGCTTTCTTT

v_call: TRBV5-6
d_call: TRBD1
j_call: TRBJ2-5
clone_size: NA
cdr3_length: 17
cdr3_aa: CASSLNGQGGWQETQYF
cdr3_nt: TGTGCCAGCAGCTTGAACGGACAGGGCGGATGGCAAGAGACCCAGTACTTC

v_call: TRBV29-1
d_call: TRBD2
j_call: TRBJ2-7
clone_size: many
cdr3_length: 13
cdr3_aa: CSVEGEGPYEQYF
cdr3_nt: TGCAGCGTTGAGGGGGAGGGGCCCTACGAGCAGTACTTC

v_call: TRBV7-2
d_call: TRBD1
j_call: TRBJ1-1
clone_size: many
cdr3_length: 16
cdr3_aa: CASSLPGTGPNTEAFF
cdr3_nt: TGTGCCAGCAGCTTACCCGGGACAGGGCCCAACACTGAAGCTTTCTTT

v_call: TRBV20-1
d_call: TRBD1
j_call: TRBJ1-1
clone_size: NA
cdr3_length: 14
cdr3_aa: CSARGGQGSTEAFF
cdr3_nt: TGCAGTGCTAGAGGCGGACAGGGGAGCACTGAAGCTTTCTTT

v_call: TRBV7-2
d_call: TRBD1
j_call: TRBJ2-5
clone_size: many
cdr3_length: 15
cdr3_aa: CASSLAGQGAETQYF
cdr3_nt: TGTGCCAGCAGCTTAGCCGGACAGGGGGCGGAGACCCAGTACTTC

v_call: TRBV20-1
d_call: NA
j_call: TRBJ2-5
clone_size: NA
cdr3_length: 15
cdr3_aa: CSARDQSRDQETQYF
cdr3_nt: TGCAGTGCTAGAGACCAATCTAGAGACCAAGAGACCCAGTACTTC

v_call: TRBV29-1
d_call: TRBD2
j_call: TRBJ2-1
clone_size: NA
cdr3_length: 14
cdr3_aa: CSGGREGYYNEQFF
cdr3_nt: TGCAGCGGGGGGCGGGAGGGATACTACAATGAGCAGTTCTTC

v_call: TRBV7-6
d_call: TRBD2
j_call: TRBJ2-3
clone_size: many
cdr3_length: 17
cdr3_aa: CASSSLELAGGTDTQYF
cdr3_nt: TGTGCCAGCAGCTCCCTCGAATTAGCGGGAGGGACAGATACGCAGTATTTT

v_call: TRBV28
d_call: NA
j_call: TRBJ1-1
clone_size: many
cdr3_length: 13
cdr3_aa: CASSFTDRNEAFF
cdr3_nt: TGTGCCAGCAGTTTTACCGACAGGAATGAAGCTTTCTTT